This T cell receptor (beta chain) emerged from a study of blood T cell repertoires in COVID-19. Background on the study: The United States, Italy and Spain supplied acute and convalescent COVID-19 samples. T cells, B-cell-depleted T cells, or PBMCs supplied cDNA or gDNA.

Authors' analysis steps: Reference gene primer amplification yielded estimated nucleated cell counts. Profiling relied on immunoSEQ multiplex PCR, and the TCRdb table lists in-frame clones only, not all of them. The V and J calls and clone size are taken from that table; D and trimming were inferred from the DNA. The sample holds about 220,000 clones, 70% to 90% seen once. CDR1 LNHDA and CDR2 SQIVND come from the germline V gene (reference sequence). This CDR3 contains 15 residues. V dropped 9 bases and J dropped 0 bases, with 16 bases sitting between them. Sequencing input: peripheral blood. The sequence was collected from a man aged 40-50 years with acute or convalescent COVID-19. The genes are TRBV19 and TRBJ2-3, with D possibly being TRBD2 (6 bases). The CDR3 bases are TGTGCCAGCCGTGGAGGAGGGTATAGCACAGATACGCAGTATTTT. Protein: CASRGGGYSTDTQYF.